This TCR beta chain was sequenced during a study of blood T cell repertoires in COVID-19. The overall study: Italy, Spain and the United States were the sources of the convalescent and acute COVID-19 samples. T cells, B-cell-depleted T cells, or PBMCs provided the cDNA or gDNA that served as material.

Authors' analysis steps: The authors estimated nucleated cell counts from reference gene primer amplification. Only in-frame clones appear in the TCRdb table, and some are missing; sequencing was by immunoSEQ multiplex PCR. The D gene and trimming were derived from the DNA, and the V and J assignments and clone size from that table. The sample has tens of thousands of clones, 70% to 80% seen once. The CDR3 runs to 13 residues. Germline values: CDR1 KGHSY, CDR2 FQNENV. Trimming left V 4 bases short and J 7 bases short, with 8 bases between. The clonotype comes from a man aged 55 to 69 with active or convalescent COVID-19. This sequence joins TRBV16 and TRBJ1-6; D is uncertain. The sample consisted of peripheral blood. The CDR3 bases are TGTGCCAGCAGCCCCGTCTCCAATTCACCCCTCCACTTT. Protein sequence: CASSPVSNSPLHF.